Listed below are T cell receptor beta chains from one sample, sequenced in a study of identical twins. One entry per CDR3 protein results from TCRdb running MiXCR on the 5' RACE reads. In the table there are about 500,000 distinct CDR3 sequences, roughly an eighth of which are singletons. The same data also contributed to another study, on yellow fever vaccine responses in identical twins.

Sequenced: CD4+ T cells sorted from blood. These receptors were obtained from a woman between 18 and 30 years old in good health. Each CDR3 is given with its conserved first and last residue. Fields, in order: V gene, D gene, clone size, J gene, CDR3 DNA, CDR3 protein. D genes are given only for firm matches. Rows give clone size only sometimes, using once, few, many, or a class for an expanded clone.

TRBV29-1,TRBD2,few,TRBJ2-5,TGCAGCGTTGTCCGGGGAGGGCACCAAGAGACCCAGTACTTC,CSVVRGGHQETQYF
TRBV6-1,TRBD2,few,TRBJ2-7,TGTGCCAGCAGCTCACAAATAGCGGGGGGGTACGAGCAGTACTTC,CASSSQIAGGYEQYF
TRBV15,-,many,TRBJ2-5,TGTGCCACCAGCACGGGCAGCGTCCAAGAGACCCAGTACTTC,CATSTGSVQETQYF
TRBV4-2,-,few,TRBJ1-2,TGTGCCAGCAGCCAAGAGTTCGGGGGCTATGGCTACACCTTC,CASSQEFGGYGYTF
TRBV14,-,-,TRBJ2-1,TGTGCCAGCAGCCAAGTTTGGGCGGGGGCAAAGCATGAGCAGTTCTTC,CASSQVWAGAKHEQFF
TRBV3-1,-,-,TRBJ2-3,TGTGCCAGCAGCCCGCCGGGAGCCACGTCGGATACGCAGTATTTT,CASSPPGATSDTQYF
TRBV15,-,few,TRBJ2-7,TGTGCCACCAGCAGAGCCGGGCCTTACTCCTACGAGCAGTACTTC,CATSRAGPYSYEQYF
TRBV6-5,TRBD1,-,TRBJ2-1,TGTGCCAGCAGTTACTCACGGACAGGCAATGAGCAGTTCTTC,CASSYSRTGNEQFF
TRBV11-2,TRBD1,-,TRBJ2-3,TGTGCCAGCAGCCCCGGGACAGGGCTACTAGGAGATACGCAGTATTTT,CASSPGTGLLGDTQYF
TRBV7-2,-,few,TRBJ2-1,TGTGCCAGCAGCTTAGCTCCCTCCCACAATGAGCAGTTCTTC,CASSLAPSHNEQFF
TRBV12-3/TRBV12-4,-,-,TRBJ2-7,TGTGCCAGCCGACTGACTGGGCTCAACTACGAGCAGTACTTC,CASRLTGLNYEQYF
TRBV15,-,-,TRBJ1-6,TGTGCCACCAGCAGAGATAGGTCAGGGAGGAATTCACCCCTCCACTTT,CATSRDRSGRNSPLHF
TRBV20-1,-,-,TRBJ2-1,TGCAGTGCGGGGGATCTAGGATCCTACAATGAGCAGTTCTTC,CSAGDLGSYNEQFF